This is a list of T cell receptor beta chains from one sample in a study of blood T cells in healthy people across ages. TCRdb passed the 5' RACE reads through MiXCR, listing each CDR3 protein once. Of nearly 800,000 distinct CDR3 sequences in the sample, around 50% were seen once. What was sequenced was blood. The source of these receptors is a man aged 40-55 years in good health. CDR3s include the opening cysteine and the closing phenylalanine or tryptophan. D genes are given only for firm matches. Some rows mark clone size as missing; the rest say once, few, many or name a class of expanded clone.

d_call j_call v_call cdr3_length clone_size cdr3_nt cdr3_aa
NA TRBJ2-7 TRBV20-1 14 NA TGCAGTGCTAGAGTTTCGGGACTCTTACAAGAGCAGTACTTC CSARVSGLLQEQYF
TRBD1 TRBJ1-6 TRBV2 14 few TGTGCCAGCAGTGACGGGACAGGGGATTCACCCCTCCACTTT CASSDGTGDSPLHF
NA TRBJ2-3 TRBV7-2 12 NA TGTGCCAGCAGCAGTACATCAGATACGCGGTATTTT CASSSTSDTRYF
NA TRBJ2-1 TRBV6-2/TRBV6-3 15 NA TGTGCCAGCAGTCAGACAGGAGTATCCTACAATGAGCAGTTCTTC CASSQTGVSYNEQFF
TRBD1 TRBJ1-2 TRBV4-1 17 NA TGCGCCAGCAGCCCTCTGGGACAGGGGGCTTTCCCCTATGGCTACACCTTC CASSPLGQGAFPYGYTF
NA TRBJ2-6 TRBV9 15 once TGTGCCAGCAGCGGGGCGAGCTCTGGGGCCAACGTCCTGACTTTC CASSGASSGANVLTF
NA TRBJ1-2 TRBV21-1 18 NA TGTGCCAGCAGCAAAGGGAAGGTAACGGGTACCGTTAACTATGGCTACACCTTC CASSKGKVTGTVNYGYTF
TRBD1 TRBJ2-7 TRBV5-1 15 few TGCGCCAGCAGCTTGGGCCAGGGGGCTAACTACGAGCAGTACTTC CASSLGQGANYEQYF
TRBD2 TRBJ2-5 TRBV28 14 NA TGTGCCAGCAGGAAGCGGGAGACTAGAGAGACCCAGTACTTC CASRKRETRETQYF
NA TRBJ2-7 TRBV28 12 NA TGTGCCAGCGAAAAGCAAGGCTACGAGCAGTACTTC CASEKQGYEQYF
TRBD2 TRBJ2-7 TRBV7-3 15 NA TGTGCCAGCAGCTCTAGAGCTAGCGGAACCTACGAGCAGTACTTC CASSSRASGTYEQYF
NA TRBJ2-6 TRBV7-2 16 few TGTGCCAGCAGCTTCCACAGTAGCTCTGGGGCCAACGTCCTGACTTTC CASSFHSSSGANVLTF
NA TRBJ1-4 TRBV10-3 15 NA TGTGCCATCAGTGAGTCGGCAGAGATTAATGAAAAACTGTTTTTT CAISESAEINEKLFF
NA TRBJ2-1 TRBV5-1 15 few TGCGCCAGCAGCTTGGAGGGGGGAGGAAATGATGAGCAGTTCTTC CASSLEGGGNDEQFF
TRBD2 TRBJ2-1 TRBV14 15 few TGTGCCAGCAGCCAACTAGCGGGGGACTACAATGAGCAGTTCTTC CASSQLAGDYNEQFF
TRBD2 TRBJ2-5 TRBV5-1 17 NA TGCGCCAGCAGCTTGCTACCACTAGCGGGGCTAAAAAATGAGCAGTACTTC CASSLLPLAGLKNEQYF
NA TRBJ2-3 TRBV12-3/TRBV12-4 14 NA TGTGCCAGCAGACAGACAGAGTCCACAGATACGCAGTATTTT CASRQTESTDTQYF
NA TRBJ2-1 TRBV7-2 14 few TGTGCCAGCAGCTTAGTAGATAGATTAGGTGAGCAGTTCTTC CASSLVDRLGEQFF
NA TRBJ2-3 TRBV2 11 NA TGTGCCAGCATGGGGGAGGATACGCAGTATTTT CASMGEDTQYF
NA TRBJ2-3 TRBV12-3/TRBV12-4 11 NA TGTGCCAGCAGTTTCTCCCTTACGCAGTATTTT CASSFSLTQYF
NA TRBJ1-1 TRBV6-2/TRBV6-3 11 NA TGTGCCAGCAACCAGGGCTCGGAAGCTTTCTTT CASNQGSEAFF
TRBD1 TRBJ1-2 TRBV9 16 NA TGTGCCAGCAGCGCTCGGGACAGGGAATCTCACTATGGCTACACCTTC CASSARDRESHYGYTF
NA TRBJ2-1 TRBV7-3 15 NA TGTGCCAGCAGCTTTGGCACCTTGCTGGGCAATGAGCAGTTCTTC CASSFGTLLGNEQFF
NA TRBJ2-5 TRBV3-1 16 few TGTGCCAGCAGCCAACCCTCTCGCGGGGGCAAAGAGACCCAGTACTTC CASSQPSRGGKETQYF
NA TRBJ2-3 TRBV10-3 14 NA TGTGCCATCAGTGATTATCCAGGCACAGATACGCAGTATTTT CAISDYPGTDTQYF
TRBD2 TRBJ2-5 TRBV20-1 15 NA TGCAGTGCCTCGGGACTAGCGGGGGGTAGCGGGACCCAGTACTTC CSASGLAGGSGTQYF
NA TRBJ2-7 TRBV5-1 14 few TGCGCCAGCAGCGTAAGGGACAACTCCTACGAGCAGTACTTC CASSVRDNSYEQYF
NA TRBJ1-2 TRBV28 15 NA TGTGCCAGCAGTCCCCCCGGGCCGGGGCGCTATGGCTACACCTTC CASSPPGPGRYGYTF
NA TRBJ2-2 TRBV27 11 NA TGTGCCAGCAGTTTCTTCGGGGAGCTGTTTTTT CASSFFGELFF
NA TRBJ2-7 TRBV10-3 15 NA TGTGCCATCAGTGATTCGGCAGGGCCCCTTAACGAGCAGTACTTC CAISDSAGPLNEQYF
NA TRBJ2-3 TRBV27 16 NA TGTGCCAGCAGTTTACAGCACGACCTTAGCACAGATACGCAGTATTTT CASSLQHDLSTDTQYF
NA TRBJ2-4 TRBV20-1 17 NA TGCAGTGCTAGTCTATGGCCCCGGGCAGGGGATTATGGGGAGCAGTACTTC CSASLWPRAGDYGEQYF
NA TRBJ2-3 TRBV9 14 NA TGTGCCAGCAGCGGAGATCGGAGCACAGATACGCAGTATTTT CASSGDRSTDTQYF
NA TRBJ1-1 TRBV25-1 13 NA TGTGCCAGCAGTTGGGTTTCGAACACTGAAGCTTTCTTT CASSWVSNTEAFF
NA TRBJ2-3 TRBV15 16 NA TGTGCCACCAGCAGAGAAGGCGGGGCGACCACAGATACGCAGTATTTT CATSREGGATTDTQYF
NA TRBJ1-2 TRBV29-1 13 few TGCAGCGTTGAAGATCAGGGAGGTGATGGCTACACCTTC CSVEDQGGDGYTF
NA TRBJ1-1 TRBV29-1 11 NA TGCAGCGTCGGTGGGGGGTTTGAAGCTTTCTTT CSVGGGFEAFF
NA TRBJ2-3 TRBV20-1 16 NA TGCAGTGCTGACTTCAGGGCCGAGACTAGCACAGATACGCAGTATTTT CSADFRAETSTDTQYF
TRBD1 TRBJ2-7 TRBV5-1 13 many TGCGCCAGCAGCATGGGACAGGACTACGAGCAGTACTTC CASSMGQDYEQYF
TRBD1 TRBJ1-4 TRBV3-1 20 few TGTGCCAGCAGCCAAGATCCCTCAGGGGGCCGTTATGCAACTAATGAAAAACTGTTTTTT CASSQDPSGGRYATNEKLFF
NA TRBJ2-3 TRBV27 12 few TGTGCCAGCAGCAAAAACACAGATACGCAGTATTTT CASSKNTDTQYF
NA TRBJ2-1 TRBV29-1 15 NA TGCAGCGTTGAAGGGAAGCAGCGCGCCTACAATGAGCAGTTCTTC CSVEGKQRAYNEQFF
NA TRBJ1-2 TRBV5-1 13 NA TGCGCCAGCAGGACGGACGGGATTAATGGCTACACCTTC CASRTDGINGYTF
TRBD1 TRBJ2-5 TRBV6-5 14 NA TGTGCCAGCAGCGGACAGGCTACCCAAGAGACCCAGTACTTC CASSGQATQETQYF
TRBD1 TRBJ2-7 TRBV11-1 15 NA TGTGCCAGCAGCCGGGGACAGGGGATCTACAATGAGCAGTACTTC CASSRGQGIYNEQYF